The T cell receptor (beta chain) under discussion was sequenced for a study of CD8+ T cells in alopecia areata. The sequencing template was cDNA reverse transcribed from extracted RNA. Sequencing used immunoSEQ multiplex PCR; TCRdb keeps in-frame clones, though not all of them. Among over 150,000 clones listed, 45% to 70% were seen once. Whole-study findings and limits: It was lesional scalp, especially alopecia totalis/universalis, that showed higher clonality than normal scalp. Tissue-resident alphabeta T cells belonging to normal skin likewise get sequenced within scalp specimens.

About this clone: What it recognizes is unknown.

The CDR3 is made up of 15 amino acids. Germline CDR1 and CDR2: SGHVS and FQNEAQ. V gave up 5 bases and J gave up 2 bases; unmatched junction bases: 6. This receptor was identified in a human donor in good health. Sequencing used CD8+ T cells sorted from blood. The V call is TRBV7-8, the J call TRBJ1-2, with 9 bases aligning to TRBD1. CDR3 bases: TGTGCCAGCAGCCTCAGAGGACAGGGGAACTATGGCTACACCTTC. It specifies CASSLRGQGNYGYTF.